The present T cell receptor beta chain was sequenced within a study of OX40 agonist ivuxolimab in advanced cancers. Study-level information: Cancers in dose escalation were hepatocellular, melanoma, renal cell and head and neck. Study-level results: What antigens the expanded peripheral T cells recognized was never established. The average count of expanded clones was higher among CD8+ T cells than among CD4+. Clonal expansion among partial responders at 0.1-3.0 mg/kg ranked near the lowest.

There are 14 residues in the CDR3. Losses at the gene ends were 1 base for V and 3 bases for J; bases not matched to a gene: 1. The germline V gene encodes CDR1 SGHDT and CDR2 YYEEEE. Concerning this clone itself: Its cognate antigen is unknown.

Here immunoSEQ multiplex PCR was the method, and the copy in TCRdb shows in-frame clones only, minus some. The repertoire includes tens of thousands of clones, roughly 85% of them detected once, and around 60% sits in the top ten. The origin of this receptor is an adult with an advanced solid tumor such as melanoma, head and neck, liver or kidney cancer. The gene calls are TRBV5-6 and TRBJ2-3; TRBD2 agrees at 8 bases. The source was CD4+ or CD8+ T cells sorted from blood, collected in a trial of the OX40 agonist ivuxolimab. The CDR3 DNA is TGTGCCAGCAGCTTGCCGGGGGGGACAGATACGCAGTATTTT. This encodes CASSLPGGTDTQYF.